The next 25 T cell receptor beta chains were all read from a single sample in a study of blood T cell repertoires in COVID-19. The table came from immunoSEQ multiplex PCR; TCRdb's copy has only in-frame clones and leaves some out. The sample contains about 210,000 clones, approximately 90% of which appear only once. Sequenced: PBMCs or T cells enriched from blood (not recorded which). These TCRs come from a man between 18 and 29 years old with acute COVID-19.

The chain couples TRBV25-1 to TRBJ2-7, with 8 bases matching TRBD1. Germline trimming cut 3 bases from V and 5 bases from J; bases unmatched to any gene: 12. The CDR3 runs 16 residues. The germline gives CDR1 MGHDK, CDR2 SYGVNS. CDR3 in DNA: TGTGCCAGCAGTGAGACCCCCGGACAGGGCTACAACGAGCAGTACTTC. Translated, it gives CASSETPGQGYNEQYF.

This clone appeared a few times. The rearrangement links TRBV5-1 to TRBJ2-7, with TRBD2 matching over 14 bases. CDR1 is SGHRS and CDR2 is YFSETQ in the germline V gene. The CDR3 totals 14 residues. Trimming cost V 4 bases and J 6 bases; bases outside gene matches: 3. CDR3 protein: CASSIGTSGSEQYF. DNA for the CDR3: TGCGCCAGCAGCATCGGGACTAGCGGGAGCGAGCAGTACTTC.

V and J are TRBV28 and TRBJ1-4; 7 nucleotides line up with TRBD1. The CDR3 sequence is 13 residues long. The germline V gene encodes CDR1 MDHEN and CDR2 SYDVKM. After removal of 11 bases from V and 4 bases from J, the junction contained 7 bases not matched to a gene. CDR3 sequence (DNA): TGTGCCGGACAGGTGACTTTTAATGAAAAACTGTTTTTT. Protein: CAGQVTFNEKLFF.

As DNA, the CDR3 is TGTGCCAGCAGGCAGGACGGGGTGAACGAGCAGTACTTC. This translates into CASRQDGVNEQYF. The chain recombines TRBV28 with TRBJ2-7; a possible D gene is TRBD2 (5 bases). The V end lost 6 bases, the J end lost 5 bases, and 14 bases lay between the germline ends. This CDR3 is built from 13 residues. CDR1 and CDR2 (germline): MDHEN, SYDVKM.

This chain uses TRBV11-2 with TRBJ2-1, with D possibly being TRBD1 (5 bases). The CDR3 runs to 14 residues. Trimming pared 5 bases from V and 5 bases from J, leaving 13 bases between. The V gene's germline CDR1 is SGHAT and CDR2 FQNNGV. The CDR3 DNA follows: TGTGCCAGCAGCCTGGGGCCCCTCGACAATGAGCAGTTCTTC. Residues: CASSLGPLDNEQFF.

J is TRBJ2-2 and V is TRBV2; TRBD1 aligns across 10 bases. Germline CDR1 reads SNHLY; CDR2 reads FYNNEI. The J segment lost 5 bases and the V segment lost 8 bases, leaving 5 bases of the junction unmatched. The length of the CDR3 is 14 residues. The CDR3: CASGGQGWTGELFF. The CDR3 DNA reads as TGTGCCAGCGGGGGACAGGGGTGGACCGGGGAGCTGTTTTTT.

The CDR3 nucleotides read TGTGCCAGCAGCCGAGGACAGGGGGCAATAGAGACCCAGTACTTC. This gives the protein CASSRGQGAIETQYF. The genes are TRBV7-8 and TRBJ2-5; 11 bases line up with TRBD1. CDR1 is SGHVS, CDR2 FQNEAQ, per germline. Trimming removed 5 bases from V and 4 bases from J; junction bases left unmatched: 6. The CDR3 extends over 15 amino acids.

The chain employs TRBV27 and TRBJ2-3; D is perhaps TRBD1 (8 bases). This CDR3 is built from 15 residues. Trimming took off 5 bases at V and 0 bases at J, with 12 bases between the two ends. The germline CDR1 and CDR2 sequences are MNHEY and SMNVEV (reference sequence). CDR3 nucleotides: TGTGCCAGCAGTAGCGGGACAGGCAGCACAGATACGCAGTATTTT. Translated, it gives CASSSGTGSTDTQYF.

V and J are TRBV28 and TRBJ2-3; no clear D. The CDR3 extends over 17 amino acids. Trimming removed 2 bases from V and 2 bases from J, with 17 bases in between. CDR1 MDHEN and CDR2 SYDVKM come from the germline V gene. For the CDR3, the DNA is TGTGCCAGCAGTTTACGCCCCACCCTTATAGACACAGATACGCAGTATTTT. Protein: CASSLRPTLIDTDTQYF. The full variable domain, its missing parts supplied by reference TRBV28 and TRBJ2-3, is DVKVTQSSRYLVKRTGEKVFLECVQDMDHENMFWYRQDPGLGLRLIYFSYDVKMKEKGDIPEGYSVSREKKERFSLILESASTNQTSMYLCASSLRPTLIDTDTQYFGPGTRLTVL.

The rearrangement joins TRBV27 to TRBJ1-3; 7 nucleotides match TRBD1. Per germline, CDR1 MNHEY and CDR2 SMNVEV (reference sequence). V was pared by 4 bases and J by 2 bases, with 2 bases of the junction left unmatched. The CDR3 has 14 amino acids. The CDR3 DNA reads TGTGCCAGCAGTTCTGGGACAGCTGGAAACACCATATATTTT. Protein sequence: CASSSGTAGNTIYF.

The gene calls are TRBV7-8 and TRBJ2-7; D is perhaps TRBD1 (5 bases). The CDR3 has 16 amino acids. Germline CDR1 reads SGHVS; CDR2 reads FQNEAQ. Trimming shortened V by 0 bases and J by 3 bases, and 15 bases separated the two germline ends. CDR3 region: CASSLAASGYSYEQYF. In nucleotides, the CDR3 is TGTGCCAGCAGCTTAGCAGCCTCAGGGTATAGCTACGAGCAGTACTTC.

The chain joins TRBV11-2 to TRBJ2-3; unclear D gene. This CDR3 spans 13 amino acids. Per the germline V gene, CDR1 is SGHAT and CDR2 is FQNNGV. V was trimmed by 5 bases and J by 2 bases, leaving 8 bases between them. DNA of the CDR3: TGTGCCAGCAGCCTATCCCCCACAGATACGCAGTATTTT. This gives the protein CASSLSPTDTQYF.

The chain employs TRBV19 and TRBJ1-1; 7 positions agree with TRBD1. The CDR3 is 15 amino acids. CDR1 and CDR2 from the germline V gene are LNHDA and SQIVND (reference sequence). Trimming took 4 bases from V and 2 from J; bases not matched to a gene: 7. CDR3 amino acids: CASSTWTGFNTEAFF. The CDR3 DNA reads as TGTGCCAGTAGTACCTGGACAGGATTTAACACTGAAGCTTTCTTT. Combining the CDR3 with reference TRBV19 and TRBJ1-1 gives the whole variable domain DGGITQSPKYLFRKEGQNVTLSCEQNLNHDAMYWYRQDPGQGLRLIYYSQIVNDFQKGDIAEGYSVSREKKESFPLTVTSAQKNPTAFYLCASSTWTGFNTEAFFGQGTRLTVV.

The rearrangement uses TRBV28 and TRBJ2-1, with 7 bases aligning to TRBD1. Unmatched junction bases numbered 9, after V lost 5 bases and J lost 2 bases. Looked up from germline, CDR1 is MDHEN and CDR2 is SYDVKM. CDR3 size: 16 residues. The CDR3 nucleotides read TGTGCCAGCAGTCCTACAGGGGTCAGTGCCTACAATGAGCAGTTCTTC. It is translated as CASSPTGVSAYNEQFF.

V and J are TRBV28 and TRBJ2-1, with D perhaps matching TRBD1 (6 bases). V was trimmed by 3 bases and J by 3 bases, leaving 12 bases between them. The CDR3 consists of 15 residues. In germline, CDR1 is MDHEN, CDR2 SYDVKM. Here the CDR3 reads CASSFRQGHYNEQFF. The DNA of the CDR3 is TGTGCCAGCAGTTTTCGCCAGGGACACTACAATGAGCAGTTCTTC.

The V and J genes are TRBV28 and TRBJ2-6; the match to TRBD2 covers 7 bases. The germline gives CDR1 MDHEN, CDR2 SYDVKM. Germline trimming cut 8 bases from V and 0 bases from J; bases unmatched to any gene: 13. The CDR3 sequence is 18 residues long. CDR3 sequence (DNA): TGTGCCAGCGCTATTATAGCGGGCCGACTCTCTGGGGCCAACGTCCTGACTTTC. Translating it yields CASAIIAGRLSGANVLTF.

The chain uses TRBV4-1 and TRBJ2-3, with D possibly TRBD2 on 6 matching bases. The V end was cut by 1 base, the J end by 1 base, with 12 bases between. The CDR3 has 16 amino acids. Germline V CDR1 and CDR2: MGHRA, YSYEKL. This CDR3 reads CASSQVGGSRTDTQYF. The DNA of the CDR3 is TGCGCCAGCAGCCAAGTTGGGGGGTCCCGCACAGATACGCAGTATTTT.

V and J are TRBV4-3 and TRBJ1-3; D call uncertain. Germline values: CDR1 LGHNA, CDR2 YSLEER. V dropped 0 bases and J dropped 1 base, with 10 bases sitting between them. CDR3 size: 16 residues. For the CDR3, the DNA is TGCGCCAGCAGCCAAGAGGAGGGAGAATCTGGAAACACCATATATTTT. Protein sequence: CASSQEEGESGNTIYF.

The chain has TRBV2 and TRBJ2-2; 9 nucleotides line up with TRBD1. Germline lookup yields CDR1 SNHLY and CDR2 FYNNEI. The trim removed 8 bases at V and 7 bases at J, leaving 8 bases unmatched. This CDR3 contains 14 residues. The CDR3 DNA is TGTGCCAGCCGCCAGGACAGGGGTGGCGGGGAGCTGTTTTTT. Translating gives CASRQDRGGGELFF.

Only one count was recorded for this clone. The V call is TRBV27, the J call TRBJ1-2; 8 bases agree with TRBD1. The CDR3 contains 16 residues. V trimming: 0 bases; J trimming: 4 bases; junction bases outside the gene matches: 7. Germline V gene lookup returns CDR1 MNHEY and CDR2 SMNVEV (reference sequence). The CDR3 protein is CASSLSVTGDPYGYTF. The CDR3 coding sequence is TGTGCCAGCAGTTTATCCGTGACAGGGGACCCCTATGGCTACACCTTC.

The count of this clone is one. This rearrangement joins TRBV2 to TRBJ2-1; 10 bases are shared with TRBD2. The CDR3 length is 17 residues. The germline V gene encodes CDR1 SNHLY and CDR2 FYNNEI. The J segment lost 6 bases and the V segment lost 0 bases, leaving 8 bases of the junction unmatched. In DNA form, the CDR3 reads TGTGCCAGCAGTGAAGCCTATAGCGGGAGGCCAGCCAATGAGCAGTTCTTC. Encoded protein: CASSEAYSGRPANEQFF.

A single count supports this clone. The V gene is TRBV19, the J gene TRBJ2-5; possible D gene TRBD1, 5 bases. This CDR3 contains 14 residues. The V gene's germline CDR1 is LNHDA and CDR2 SQIVND (reference sequence). Trimming stripped 5 bases from V and 3 bases from J, with 13 bases between. CDR3 amino acids: CASSSLDSEETQYF. The DNA of the CDR3 is TGTGCCAGTAGTTCCCTCGACAGTGAAGAGACCCAGTACTTC.

The chain has TRBV12-3 or TRBV12-4 and TRBJ2-1, with D perhaps TRBD1 (5 bases). The CDR3 sequence is 12 residues long. V lost 3 bases and J lost 13, with 13 bases in between. The CDR3 is CASSFPGFDQFF. In DNA, the CDR3 is TGTGCCAGCAGTTTCCCAGGGTTCGACCAGTTCTTC.

In regard to this clone: Additional DNA sequences in this sample encode the identical CDR3. This chain uses TRBV5-1 with TRBJ2-1, with 7 positions matching TRBD2. Germline trimming cut 2 bases from V and 1 base from J; bases unmatched to any gene: 3. The CDR3 covers 15 residues. The germline V gene has CDR1 SGHRS and CDR2 YFSETQ. CDR3 protein: CASSFSGGSYNEQFF. The DNA of the CDR3 is TGCGCCAGCAGCTTTTCGGGAGGTTCCTACAATGAGCAGTTCTTC.

The chain joins TRBV28 to TRBJ2-2, with 8 nucleotides matching TRBD2. The germline CDR1 and CDR2 sequences are MDHEN and SYDVKM. This CDR3 spans 14 amino acids. V shed 5 bases, J shed 4 bases, and the junction held 3 bases outside the gene matches. In nucleotides, the CDR3 is TGTGCCAGCAGTCCCGGACTAGCCACCGGGGAGCTGTTTTTT. It yields the protein CASSPGLATGELFF.